This T cell receptor beta chain was sequenced for a study of post-analysis software for immune sequencing data. Study results and caveats: Five TRBV segments occurring more often in patients than controls included TRBV5-6, TRBV5-1 and TRBV20-1. Strong co-clustering by F measure was evident for samples that had been prepared in the same batch. The study found significantly lower normalized Chao1 diversity in multiple sclerosis patients than in controls.

Unique molecular identifiers had been added to the TCR beta cDNA libraries. TCRdb re-analysed the PCR reads in MiXCR, keeping a single row per CDR3 protein. This sample has around 500,000 distinct CDR3 sequences; around a third occur once, and the top ten carry 5% to 6%. Remarks on this clonotype: Its antigen remains unidentified.

Germline V gene lookup returns CDR1 SEHNR and CDR2 FQNEAQ (reference sequence). The CDR3 consists of 16 residues. V was shortened by 10 bases and J by 0 bases, with 16 bases between the two germline ends. The clonotype was recovered from a girl between 2 and 17 years old with multiple sclerosis. Sequences were obtained from blood. The rearrangement joins TRBV7-9 to TRBJ2-6; possibly TRBD1 for D (6 bases). The CDR3 DNA reads TGTGCCACAGAACAGGGTCTCTTCTCTGGGGCCAACGTCCTGACTTTC. It is translated as CATEQGLFSGANVLTF.